The rows below give T cell receptor beta chains drawn from one sample of a study of shared T cell receptors in the human thymus. Some clones are missing from TCRdb's copy, which holds only in-frame ones; the method was immunoSEQ multiplex PCR. The sample includes about 660,000 clones, approximately 87% of them seen just once. These same data were also listed under a study on human thymus T cells.

The sample comprised thymocytes. All receptors come from a boy in the first two years of life with a congenital heart defect. CDR3s include the opening cysteine and the closing phenylalanine or tryptophan.

j_call,cdr3_length,v_call,cdr3_aa
TRBJ2-3,19,TRBV27,CASSSPGAGGPGDTDTQYF
TRBJ2-1,14,TRBV4-3,CASSRGGTYNEQFF
TRBJ2-1,15,TRBV11-2,CASSSDGRAYNEQFF
TRBJ2-1,16,TRBV4-3,CASSQECGGTAAEQFF
TRBJ2-3,14,TRBV2,CASSTRLATDTQYF
TRBJ2-7,13,TRBV27,CASSLRGFYEQYF
TRBJ2-7,14,TRBV5-8,CASSSRTSNYEQYF
TRBJ2-7,15,TRBV5-6,CASSSLTGTTYEQYF
TRBJ2-7,15,TRBV27,CASSSWDSGTYEQYF
TRBJ2-7,13,TRBV6-5,CASSYAEAPEQYF
TRBJ2-7,16,TRBV4-3,CASSQDGGSVGHEQYF
TRBJ2-1,13,TRBV7-7,CASSPNGGNEQFF
TRBJ2-3,18,TRBV27,CASSPGPDSSSSTDTQYF
TRBJ2-1,17,TRBV10-2,CASSDRAGGPKSQRQFF
TRBJ2-7,16,TRBV7-9,CASSPPPRASRHEQYF
TRBJ2-3,17,TRBV11-3,CASSPREAGRYTDTQYF
TRBJ2-3,16,TRBV5-1,CASSPGAGGVVDTQYF
TRBJ2-1,14,TRBV19,CASSIVVGGGEQFF
TRBJ2-5,14,TRBV10-1,CASSESKLAGTQYF
TRBJ2-7,14,TRBV29-1,CSVEDRREGHEQYF
TRBJ2-3,16,TRBV18,CASSPEDSKITDTQYF
TRBJ2-1,17,TRBV4-3,CASSQEARLAAYNEQFF
TRBJ2-1,17,TRBV4-2,CASSQLLAGAENNEQFF
TRBJ1-4,16,TRBV4-1,CASSQVFLLLHEKLFF
TRBJ2-7,15,TRBV5-6,CASSLLPRASYEQYF
TRBJ1-1,14,TRBV6-1,CASSPTGTNTEAFF
TRBJ1-4,14,TRBV27,CASAPRGRDEKLFF
TRBJ2-7,15,TRBV2,CASPRSPSGTYEQYF
TRBJ1-6,17,TRBV7-9,CASSPREPSSYNSPLHF
TRBJ2-5,15,TRBV9,CATYQSGTGPKTQYF
TRBJ2-1,15,TRBV7-2,CASSSCCGTYNEQFF
TRBJ2-1,15,TRBV6-5,CASSRTSGTYNEQFF
TRBJ2-5,14,TRBV19,CATTSGTSDETQYF
TRBJ2-7,14,TRBV30,CAWSVGLGGYEQYF
TRBJ2-7,15,TRBV27,CASSLIWTSSYEQYF
TRBJ1-2,13,TRBV19,CASSGVRDYGYTF
TRBJ2-7,10,TRBV20-1,CSAPGYGQYF
TRBJ2-3,16,TRBV25-1,CASSEFGRTHTDTQYF
TRBJ1-2,13,TRBV28,CASSKTRDSGYTF
TRBJ2-7,14,TRBV6-4,CASRSGSKNYEQYF
TRBJ2-2,13,TRBV6-5,CASRQGDTGELFF
TRBJ2-7,13,TRBV7-2,CASKGLAGYEQYF
TRBJ2-7,15,TRBV6-1,CASSLWAPGRYEQYF
TRBJ1-4,14,TRBV5-1,CASSETRGIGKLFF
TRBJ1-2,14,TRBV4-3,CASSQDRFNYGYTF
TRBJ2-3,15,TRBV6-6,CASSPNLWGQDTQYF
TRBJ2-2,15,TRBV27,CASSIYRDSPGELFF